The text below deals with one T cell receptor (beta chain). Its antigen is unknown. The sample comes from a study of T cells after yellow fever vaccination. The wider study: Preparation of the low-cell-number fractions used SMART-Seq v4 Ultra Low Input. Broader study findings: The secondary response was weaker, and its peak arrived faster, on day 5 versus 15. Post-booster samples contained most primary-vaccination clones (approximately 96% CD4, around 89% CD8).

TCRdb re-analysed the 5' RACE reads in MiXCR, keeping a single row per CDR3 protein. The data contain under 100,000 distinct CDR3 sequences, less than 6% of them singletons. Germline values: CDR1 SGHRS, CDR2 YFSETQ. CDR3 length equals 10 residues. Trimming removed 8 bases at V and 5 bases at J, with 6 bases between. The chain couples TRBV5-1 to TRBJ2-3, with no clear D. The clonotype comes from a man between 18 and 35 years old who received the YFV17D yellow fever vaccine. Sequencing was performed on CD8+ T cells sorted from PBMCs, taken 10 days after the yellow fever booster vaccination. The CDR3 protein is CASGLDTQYF. In DNA form, the CDR3 reads TGCGCCAGTGGATTAGATACGCAGTATTTT.